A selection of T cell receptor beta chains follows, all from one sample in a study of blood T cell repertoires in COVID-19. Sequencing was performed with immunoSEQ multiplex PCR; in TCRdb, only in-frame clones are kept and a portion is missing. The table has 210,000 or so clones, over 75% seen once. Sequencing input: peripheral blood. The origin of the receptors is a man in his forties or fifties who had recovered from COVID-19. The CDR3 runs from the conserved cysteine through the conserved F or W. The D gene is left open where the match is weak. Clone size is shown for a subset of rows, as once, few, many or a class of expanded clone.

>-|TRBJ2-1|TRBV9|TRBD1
TGTGCCAGCAGCGTAGAACAGGGGGCCTACAATGAGCAGTTCTTC
CASSVEQGAYNEQFF
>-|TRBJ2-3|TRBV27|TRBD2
TGTGCCAGTAGGAAGGGACTAGCTCACACAGATACGCAGTATTTT
CASRKGLAHTDTQYF
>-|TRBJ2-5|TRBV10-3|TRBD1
TGTGCCATCAGTGAACCGACAGGGGATGCGGAGACCCAGTACTTC
CAISEPTGDAETQYF
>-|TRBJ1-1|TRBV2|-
TGTGCCAGCAGTCCGGATAGGGGTGCCACTGAAGCTTTCTTT
CASSPDRGATEAFF
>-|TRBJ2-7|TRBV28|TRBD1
TGTGCCAGCAGTTCCCTCGGGACAGGGGCCTACGAGCAGTACTTC
CASSSLGTGAYEQYF
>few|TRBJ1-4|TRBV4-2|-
TGTGCCAGCAGCCAAGCCGAGGGAACTAATGAAAAACTGTTTTTT
CASSQAEGTNEKLFF
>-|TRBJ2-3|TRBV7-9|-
TGTGCCAGTTCACGGTTCACAGATACGCAGTATTTT
CASSRFTDTQYF
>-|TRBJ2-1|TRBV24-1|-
TGTGCCACCAGTGACCCCGGGCTAGCAGGGGGGAATGAGCAGTTCTTC
CATSDPGLAGGNEQFF
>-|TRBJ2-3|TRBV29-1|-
TGCAGCGGTACCCAAAAGCACACAGATACGCAGTATTTT
CSGTQKHTDTQYF
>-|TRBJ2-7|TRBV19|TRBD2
TGTGCCAGTAGCAATCAGGGTGGTTCGGGACTACGGCAGTACTTC
CASSNQGGSGLRQYF
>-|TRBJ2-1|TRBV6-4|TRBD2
TGTGCCAGCAGTGACCATCGGACTAGCGGGAGGTCGAATGAGCAGTTCTTC
CASSDHRTSGRSNEQFF
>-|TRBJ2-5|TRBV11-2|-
TGTGCCAGCAGCGAACAGGGGAGGGAGACCCAGTACTTC
CASSEQGRETQYF
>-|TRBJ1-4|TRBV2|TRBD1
TGTGCCAGCAGGCCTACGACAGGGGCGGAAGAAAAACTGTTTTTT
CASRPTTGAEEKLFF
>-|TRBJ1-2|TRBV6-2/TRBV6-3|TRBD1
TGTGCCAGCAGTACCGGGACAGGGGGTTCAGGCGGCTACACCTTC
CASSTGTGGSGGYTF
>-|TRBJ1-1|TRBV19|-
TGTGCCAGTAGCCAGGGCTTGGGCACTGAAGCTTTCTTT
CASSQGLGTEAFF
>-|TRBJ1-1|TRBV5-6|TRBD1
TGTGCCAGCAGTCAGGGGGCCCGAGCTTTCTTT
CASSQGARAFF
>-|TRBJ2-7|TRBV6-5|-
TGTGCCAGCAGTTACAATCAGGGGACCTACGAGCAGTACTTC
CASSYNQGTYEQYF
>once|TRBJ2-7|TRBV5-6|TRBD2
TGTGCCAGCAGCCCGAGCGGGAGGGCGGTCTACGAGCAGTACTTC
CASSPSGRAVYEQYF
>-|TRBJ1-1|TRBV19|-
TGTGCCAGTAGTATAGCCTCACAGTCGAACACTGAAGCTTTCTTT
CASSIASQSNTEAFF
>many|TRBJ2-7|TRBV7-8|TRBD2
TGTGCCAGCAGCTCGACTAGCGGGAGGTACTACGAGCAGTACTTC
CASSSTSGRYYEQYF
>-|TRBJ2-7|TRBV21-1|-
TGTGCCAGCAGCGCAAGGGGGGGGCTTGAGCAGTACTTC
CASSARGGLEQYF
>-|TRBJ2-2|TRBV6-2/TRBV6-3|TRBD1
TGTGCCAGCAGTTACTTGACAGGGACCGGGGAGCTGTTTTTT
CASSYLTGTGELFF